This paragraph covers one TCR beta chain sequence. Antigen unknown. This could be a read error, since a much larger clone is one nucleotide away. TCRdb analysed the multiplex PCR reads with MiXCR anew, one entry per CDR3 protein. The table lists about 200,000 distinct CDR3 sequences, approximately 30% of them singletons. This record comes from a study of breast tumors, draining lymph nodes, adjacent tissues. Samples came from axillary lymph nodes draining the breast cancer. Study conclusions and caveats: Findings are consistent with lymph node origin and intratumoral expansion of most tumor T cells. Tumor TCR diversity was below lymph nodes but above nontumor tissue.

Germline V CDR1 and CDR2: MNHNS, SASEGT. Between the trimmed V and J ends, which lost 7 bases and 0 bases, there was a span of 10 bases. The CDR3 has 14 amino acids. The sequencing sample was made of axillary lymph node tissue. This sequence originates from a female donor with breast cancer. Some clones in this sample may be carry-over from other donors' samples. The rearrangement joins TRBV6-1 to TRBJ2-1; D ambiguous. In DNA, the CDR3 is TGTGCCAGCAATGTTTACGGCTCCTACAATGAGCAGTTCTTC. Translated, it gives CASNVYGSYNEQFF.